This is a list of T cell receptor beta chains from one sample in a study of regulatory T cells in long-lasting Graves disease. TCRdb ran MiXCR on the multiplex PCR reads and lists one entry per CDR3 protein. The table includes 350,000 to 400,000 distinct CDR3 sequences, about 16% detected once. This specimen consisted of peripheral blood mononuclear cells (PBMCs), obtained at new diagnosis, from a patient treated with antithyroid drugs. Receptor source: a female donor with Graves disease. The CDR3 runs from the conserved cysteine through the conserved F or W. A D gene is named only where the DNA matches it firmly. Part of the rows lack a size; the others show once, few, many or a class for expanded clones.

CDR3: CASSQGRLLNNQPQHF
DNA: TGTGCCAGCAGTCAGGGGAGACTCCTTAACAATCAGCCCCAGCATTTT
length: 16
size: many
D: NA
V: TRBV11-2
J: TRBJ1-5

CDR3: CASRPSAASTDTQYF
DNA: TGTGCCAGTAGGCCCTCGGCAGCTAGCACAGATACGCAGTATTTT
length: 15
size: NA
D: NA
V: TRBV19
J: TRBJ2-3

CDR3: CASSGQGEYTEAFF
DNA: TGTGCCAGCAGCGGACAGGGGGAGTACACTGAAGCTTTCTTT
length: 14
size: many
D: TRBD1
V: TRBV7-3
J: TRBJ1-1

CDR3: CASSASGEETQYF
DNA: TGCGCCAGCAGCGCGTCTGGGGAGGAGACCCAGTACTTC
length: 13
size: NA
D: NA
V: TRBV5-1
J: TRBJ2-5

CDR3: CASGTELPSNQPQHF
DNA: TGTGCTAGTGGTACGGAGCTCCCTAGCAATCAGCCCCAGCATTTT
length: 15
size: many
D: NA
V: TRBV12-5
J: TRBJ1-5

CDR3: CSATGREDFSNQPQHF
DNA: TGCAGTGCTACAGGGAGGGAAGATTTTAGCAATCAGCCCCAGCATTTT
length: 16
size: many
D: NA
V: TRBV20-1
J: TRBJ1-5

CDR3: CASSPGALSGNTIYF
DNA: TGTGCCAGCAGTCCGGGGGCCCTCTCTGGAAACACCATATATTTT
length: 15
size: many
D: NA
V: TRBV12-3/TRBV12-4
J: TRBJ1-3

CDR3: CSVKGTLRGNTEAFF
DNA: TGCAGCGTTAAGGGGACTCTGAGAGGTAACACTGAAGCTTTCTTT
length: 15
size: NA
D: NA
V: TRBV29-1
J: TRBJ1-1

CDR3: CASRTPGLAGEEQFF
DNA: TGTGCCAGCAGAACACCGGGACTAGCGGGAGAAGAGCAGTTCTTC
length: 15
size: NA
D: TRBD2
V: TRBV27
J: TRBJ2-1

CDR3: CSAKPGLAGGRSYEQYF
DNA: TGCAGTGCAAAACCGGGACTAGCGGGGGGCCGCTCCTACGAGCAGTACTTC
length: 17
size: many
D: TRBD2
V: TRBV20-1
J: TRBJ2-7

CDR3: CASSYGGMSEPQHF
DNA: TGTGCCAGCAGTTACGGTGGGATGTCAGAGCCCCAGCATTTT
length: 14
size: few
D: NA
V: TRBV6-9
J: TRBJ1-5

CDR3: CASSVEWGGNTEAFF
DNA: TGTGCCAGCAGCGTAGAGTGGGGTGGGAACACTGAAGCTTTCTTT
length: 15
size: many
D: NA
V: TRBV9
J: TRBJ1-1

CDR3: CASSLVAERPYNEQFF
DNA: TGTGCCAGCAGCTTAGTAGCGGAGAGGCCCTACAATGAGCAGTTCTTC
length: 16
size: many
D: NA
V: TRBV7-6
J: TRBJ2-1

CDR3: CAISDRGHTGELFF
DNA: TGTGCCATCAGTGACCGGGGGCACACCGGGGAGCTGTTTTTT
length: 14
size: few
D: NA
V: TRBV10-3
J: TRBJ2-2

CDR3: CASPGSGTGGYYGYTF
DNA: TGTGCTAGCCCAGGCTCCGGGACAGGGGGTTACTATGGCTACACCTTC
length: 16
size: many
D: TRBD1
V: TRBV12-5
J: TRBJ1-2